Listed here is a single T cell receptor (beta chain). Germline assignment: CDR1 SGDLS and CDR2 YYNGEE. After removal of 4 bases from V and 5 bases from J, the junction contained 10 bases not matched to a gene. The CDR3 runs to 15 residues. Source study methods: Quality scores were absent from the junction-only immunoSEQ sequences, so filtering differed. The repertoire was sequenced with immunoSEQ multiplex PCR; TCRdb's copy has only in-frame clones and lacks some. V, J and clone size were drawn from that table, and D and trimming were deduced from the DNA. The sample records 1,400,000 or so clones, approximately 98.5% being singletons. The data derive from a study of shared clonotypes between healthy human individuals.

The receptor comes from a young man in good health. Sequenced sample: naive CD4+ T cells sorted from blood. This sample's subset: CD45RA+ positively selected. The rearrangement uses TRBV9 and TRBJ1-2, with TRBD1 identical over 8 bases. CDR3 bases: TGTGCCAGCAGCTTGAATTCACAGGGGGGGTATGGCTACACCTTC. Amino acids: CASSLNSQGGYGYTF.